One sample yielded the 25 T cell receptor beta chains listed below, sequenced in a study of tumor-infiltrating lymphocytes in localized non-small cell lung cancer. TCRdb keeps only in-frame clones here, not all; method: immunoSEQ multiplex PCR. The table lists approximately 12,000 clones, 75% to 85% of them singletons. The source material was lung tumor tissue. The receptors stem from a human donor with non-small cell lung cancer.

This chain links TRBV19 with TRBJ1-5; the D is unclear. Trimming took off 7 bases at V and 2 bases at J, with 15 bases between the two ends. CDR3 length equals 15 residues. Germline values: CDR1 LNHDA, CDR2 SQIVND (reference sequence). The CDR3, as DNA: TGTGCCAGTACTCGGACGTTTAATGGCAATCAGCCCCAGCATTTT. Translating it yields CASTRTFNGNQPQHF. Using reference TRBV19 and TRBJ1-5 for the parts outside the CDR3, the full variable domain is DGGITQSPKYLFRKEGQNVTLSCEQNLNHDAMYWYRQDPGQGLRLIYYSQIVNDFQKGDIAEGYSVSREKKESFPLTVTSAQKNPTAFYLCASTRTFNGNQPQHFGDGTRLSIL.

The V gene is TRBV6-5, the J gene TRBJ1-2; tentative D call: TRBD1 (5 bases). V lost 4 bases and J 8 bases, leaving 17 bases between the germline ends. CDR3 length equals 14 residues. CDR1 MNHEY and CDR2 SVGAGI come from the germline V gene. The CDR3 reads CASSSLGRDGGYTF. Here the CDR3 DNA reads TGTGCCAGCAGTTCCCTCGGCAGGGATGGAGGCTACACCTTC.

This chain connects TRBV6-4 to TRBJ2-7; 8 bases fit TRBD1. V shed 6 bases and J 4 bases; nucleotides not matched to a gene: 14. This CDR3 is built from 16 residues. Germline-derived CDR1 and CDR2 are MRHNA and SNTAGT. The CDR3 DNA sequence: TGTGCCAGCAGGCCCCCCAGGACAGGGAAGAGATACGAGCAGTACTTC. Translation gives CASRPPRTGKRYEQYF.

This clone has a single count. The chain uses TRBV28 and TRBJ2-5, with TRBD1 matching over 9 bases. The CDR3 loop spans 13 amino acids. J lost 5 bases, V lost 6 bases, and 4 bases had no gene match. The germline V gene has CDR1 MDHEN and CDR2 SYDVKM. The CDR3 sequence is CASSRTGEETQYF. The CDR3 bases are TGTGCCAGCAGCCGGACAGGGGAGGAGACCCAGTACTTC.

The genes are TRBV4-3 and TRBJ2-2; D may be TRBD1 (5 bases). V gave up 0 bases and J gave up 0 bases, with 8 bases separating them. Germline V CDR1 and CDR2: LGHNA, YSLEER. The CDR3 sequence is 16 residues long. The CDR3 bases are TGCGCCAGCAGCCAAGATACCAGGGCGAACACCGGGGAGCTGTTTTTT. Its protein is CASSQDTRANTGELFF.

The CDR3 region has the DNA TGTGCCAGCAGTTCGTATACTAGCACAGATACGCAGTATTTT. As protein: CASSSYTSTDTQYF. The V call is TRBV6-5, the J call TRBJ2-3; D is undetermined. V was shortened by 4 bases and J by 0 bases, with 8 bases between the two germline ends. Germline values: CDR1 MNHEY, CDR2 SVGAGI. The CDR3 runs 14 residues.

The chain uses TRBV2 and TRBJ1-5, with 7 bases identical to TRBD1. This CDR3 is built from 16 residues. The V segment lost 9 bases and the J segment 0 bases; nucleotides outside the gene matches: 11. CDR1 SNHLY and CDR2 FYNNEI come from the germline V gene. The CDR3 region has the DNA TGTGCCAGTTCGGGACAGACACTGGGTAGCAATCAGCCCCAGCATTTT. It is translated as CASSGQTLGSNQPQHF. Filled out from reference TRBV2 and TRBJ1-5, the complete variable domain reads EPEVTQTPSHQVTQMGQEVILRCVPISNHLYFYWYRQILGQKVEFLVSFYNNEISEKSEIFDDQFSVERPDGSNFTLKIRSTKLEDSAMYFCASSGQTLGSNQPQHFGDGTRLSIL.

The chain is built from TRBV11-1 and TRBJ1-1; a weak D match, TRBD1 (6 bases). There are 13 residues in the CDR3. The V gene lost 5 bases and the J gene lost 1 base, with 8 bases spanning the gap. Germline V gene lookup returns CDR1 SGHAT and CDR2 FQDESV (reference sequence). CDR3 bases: TGTGCCAGCAGCCAGGGGTGGAACACTGAAGCTTTCTTT. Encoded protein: CASSQGWNTEAFF.

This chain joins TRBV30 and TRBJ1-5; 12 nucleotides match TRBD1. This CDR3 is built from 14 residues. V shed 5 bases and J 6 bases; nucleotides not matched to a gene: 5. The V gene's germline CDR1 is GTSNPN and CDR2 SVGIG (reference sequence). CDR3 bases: TGTGCCTGGGGGACAGGGGGCGGAGGTCAGCCCCAGCATTTT. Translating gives CAWGTGGGGQPQHF.

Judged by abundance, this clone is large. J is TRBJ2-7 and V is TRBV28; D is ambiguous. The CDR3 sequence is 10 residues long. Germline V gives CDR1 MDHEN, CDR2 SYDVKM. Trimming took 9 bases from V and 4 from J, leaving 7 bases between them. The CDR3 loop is CASGAYEQYF. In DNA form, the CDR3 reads TGTGCCAGTGGAGCTTACGAGCAGTACTTC.

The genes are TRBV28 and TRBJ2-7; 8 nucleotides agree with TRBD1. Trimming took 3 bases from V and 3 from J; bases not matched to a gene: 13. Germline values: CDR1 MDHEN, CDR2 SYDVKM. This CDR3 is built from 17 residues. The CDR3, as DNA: TGTGCCAGCAGTTTCCCGACTTACAGGGGGATATTCTACGAGCAGTACTTC. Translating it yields CASSFPTYRGIFYEQYF.

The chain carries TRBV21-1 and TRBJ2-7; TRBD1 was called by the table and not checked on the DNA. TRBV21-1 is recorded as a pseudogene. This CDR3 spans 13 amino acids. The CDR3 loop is CASSRDIAYEQYF. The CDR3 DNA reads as TGTGCCAGCAGCAGGGACATAGCCTACGAGCAGTACTTC.

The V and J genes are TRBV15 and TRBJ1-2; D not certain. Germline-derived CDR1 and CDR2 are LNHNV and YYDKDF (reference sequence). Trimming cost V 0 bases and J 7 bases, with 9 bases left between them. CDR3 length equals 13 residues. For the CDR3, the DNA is TGTGCCACCAGCAGAGATGGAGGCGGTGGCTACACCTTC. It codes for CATSRDGGGGYTF. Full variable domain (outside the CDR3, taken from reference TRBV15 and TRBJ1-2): DAMVIQNPRYQVTQFGKPVTLSCSQTLNHNVMYWYQQKSSQAPKLLFHYYDKDFNNEADTPDNFQSRRPNTSFCFLDIRSPGLGDTAMYLCATSRDGGGGYTFGSGTRLTVV.

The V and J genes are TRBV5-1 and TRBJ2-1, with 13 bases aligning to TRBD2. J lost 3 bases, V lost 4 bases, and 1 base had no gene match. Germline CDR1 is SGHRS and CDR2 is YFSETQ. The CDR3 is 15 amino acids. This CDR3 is CASSTSGRDYNEQFF. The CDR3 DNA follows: TGCGCCAGCAGCACTAGCGGGAGGGACTACAATGAGCAGTTCTTC.

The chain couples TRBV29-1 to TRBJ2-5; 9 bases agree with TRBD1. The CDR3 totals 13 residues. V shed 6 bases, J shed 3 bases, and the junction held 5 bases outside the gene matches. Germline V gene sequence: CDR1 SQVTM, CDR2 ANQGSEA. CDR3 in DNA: TGCAGCGTCCGGGACAGGGTAGAAGAGACCCAGTACTTC. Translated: CSVRDRVEETQYF.

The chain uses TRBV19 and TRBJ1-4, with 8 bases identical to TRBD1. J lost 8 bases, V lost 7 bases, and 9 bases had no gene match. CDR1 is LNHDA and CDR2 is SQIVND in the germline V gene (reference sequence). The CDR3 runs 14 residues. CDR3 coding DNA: TGTGCCAGTAACTCAGGACAGGGAAAAGAAAAACTGTTTTTT. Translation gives CASNSGQGKEKLFF.

CDR3 residues: CASSWRTGVGEQYF. CDR3 DNA sequence: TGTGCCAGCAGCTGGCGGACAGGGGTGGGCGAGCAGTACTTC. This chain uses TRBV7-2 with TRBJ2-7, with 9 bases that match TRBD1. The V segment lost 4 bases and the J segment 6 bases; nucleotides outside the gene matches: 7. This CDR3 has 14 residues. CDR1 SGHTA and CDR2 FQGNSA come from the germline V gene. Full variable domain (outside the CDR3, taken from reference TRBV7-2 and TRBJ2-7): GAGVSQSPSNKVTEKGKDVELRCDPISGHTALYWYRQSLGQGLEFLIYFQGNSAPDKSGLPSDRFSAERTGGSVSTLTIQRTQQEDSAVYLCASSWRTGVGEQYFGPGTRLTVT.

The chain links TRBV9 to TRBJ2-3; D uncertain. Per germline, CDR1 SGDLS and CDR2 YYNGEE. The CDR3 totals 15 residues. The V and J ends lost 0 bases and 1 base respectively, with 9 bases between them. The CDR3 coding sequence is TGTGCCAGCAGCGTAGGTGCCAGCCGCACAGATACGCAGTATTTT. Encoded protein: CASSVGASRTDTQYF.

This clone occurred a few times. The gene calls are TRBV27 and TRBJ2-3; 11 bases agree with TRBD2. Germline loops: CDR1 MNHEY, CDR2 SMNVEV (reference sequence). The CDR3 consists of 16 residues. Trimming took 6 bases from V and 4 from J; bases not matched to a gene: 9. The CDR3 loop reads CASRALAGGRADTQYF. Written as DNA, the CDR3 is TGTGCCAGCAGAGCCTTAGCGGGAGGGCGCGCAGATACGCAGTATTTT.

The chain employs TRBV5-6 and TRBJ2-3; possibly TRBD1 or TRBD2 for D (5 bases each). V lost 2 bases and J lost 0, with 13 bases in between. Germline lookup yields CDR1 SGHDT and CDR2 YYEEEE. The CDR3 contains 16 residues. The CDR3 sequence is CASSFLRGASTDTQYF. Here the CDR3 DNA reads TGTGCCAGCAGCTTCCTCAGAGGGGCGAGCACAGATACGCAGTATTTT.

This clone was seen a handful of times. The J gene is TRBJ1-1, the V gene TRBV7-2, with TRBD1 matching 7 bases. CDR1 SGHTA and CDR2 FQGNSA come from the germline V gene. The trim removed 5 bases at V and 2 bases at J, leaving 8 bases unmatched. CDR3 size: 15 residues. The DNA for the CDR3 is TGTGCCAGCAGCCGAAAGACAGGGATTAACACTGAAGCTTTCTTT. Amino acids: CASSRKTGINTEAFF. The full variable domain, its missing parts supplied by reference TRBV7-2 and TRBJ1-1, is GAGVSQSPSNKVTEKGKDVELRCDPISGHTALYWYRQSLGQGLEFLIYFQGNSAPDKSGLPSDRFSAERTGGSVSTLTIQRTQQEDSAVYLCASSRKTGINTEAFFGQGTRLTVV.

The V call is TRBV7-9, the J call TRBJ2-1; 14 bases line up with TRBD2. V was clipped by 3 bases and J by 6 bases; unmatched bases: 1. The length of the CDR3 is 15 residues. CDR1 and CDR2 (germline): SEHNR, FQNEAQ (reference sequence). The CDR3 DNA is TGTGCCAGCAGCTTCGGACTAGCGGGAGGCAATGAGCAGTTCTTC. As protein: CASSFGLAGGNEQFF. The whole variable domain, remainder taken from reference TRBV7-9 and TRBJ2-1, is DTGVSQNPRHKITKRGQNVTFRCDPISEHNRLYWYRQTLGQGPEFLTYFQNEAQLEKSRLLSDRFSAERPKGSFSTLEIQRTEQGDSAMYLCASSFGLAGGNEQFFGPGTRLTVL.

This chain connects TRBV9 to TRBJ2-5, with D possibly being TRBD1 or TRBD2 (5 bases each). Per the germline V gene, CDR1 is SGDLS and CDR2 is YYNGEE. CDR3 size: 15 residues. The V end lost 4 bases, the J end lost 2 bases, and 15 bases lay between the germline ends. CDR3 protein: CASSSGARSQETQYF. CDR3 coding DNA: TGTGCCAGCAGCTCCGGGGCCCGATCTCAAGAGACCCAGTACTTC.

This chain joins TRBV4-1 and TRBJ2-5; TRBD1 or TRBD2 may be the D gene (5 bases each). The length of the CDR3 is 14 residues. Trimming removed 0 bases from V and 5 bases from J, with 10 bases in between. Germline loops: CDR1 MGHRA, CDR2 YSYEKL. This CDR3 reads CASSQEGEGETQYF. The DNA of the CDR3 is TGCGCCAGCAGCCAAGAGGGTGAGGGGGAGACCCAGTACTTC.

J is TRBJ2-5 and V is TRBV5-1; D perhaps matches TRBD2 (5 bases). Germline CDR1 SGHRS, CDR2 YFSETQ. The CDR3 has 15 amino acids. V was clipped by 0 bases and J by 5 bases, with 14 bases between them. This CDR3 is CASSLGTGSFETQYF. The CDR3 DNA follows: TGCGCCAGCAGCTTGGGGACTGGCAGCTTTGAGACCCAGTACTTC.